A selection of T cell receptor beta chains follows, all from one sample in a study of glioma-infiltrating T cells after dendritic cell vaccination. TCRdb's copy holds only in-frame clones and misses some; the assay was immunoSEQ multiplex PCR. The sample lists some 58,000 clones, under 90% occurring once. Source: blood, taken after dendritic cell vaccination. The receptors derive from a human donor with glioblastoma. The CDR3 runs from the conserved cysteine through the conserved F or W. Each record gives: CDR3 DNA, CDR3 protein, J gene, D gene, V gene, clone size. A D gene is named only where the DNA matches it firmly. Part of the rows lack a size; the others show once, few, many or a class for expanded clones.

DNA: TGTGCCAGCAGTTCCGGGACAGGGCTCTCACCCCTCCACTTT; CDR3: CASSSGTGLSPLHF; J: TRBJ1-6; D: TRBD1; V: TRBV6-5; size: -
DNA: TGCAGCGTTGAACGCGGGGGTGAAGCTTTCTTT; CDR3: CSVERGGEAFF; J: TRBJ1-1; D: -; V: TRBV29-1; size: few
DNA: TGTGCCACCTCCCCCAACAGGAGCCCAAACTATGGCTACACCTTC; CDR3: CATSPNRSPNYGYTF; J: TRBJ1-2; D: -; V: TRBV9; size: -
DNA: TGTGCCAGCAGCAAAGCTCGAATCGGCGGGAACACCGGGGAGCTGTTTTTT; CDR3: CASSKARIGGNTGELFF; J: TRBJ2-2; D: -; V: TRBV21-1; size: -
DNA: TGTGCCAGCAGTTACTCCTCAGCAGAGGAGCAGTACTTC; CDR3: CASSYSSAEEQYF; J: TRBJ2-5; D: -; V: TRBV6-5; size: -
DNA: TGTGCCAGCAGCTCCGGCGGAGGAGATACGCAGTATTTT; CDR3: CASSSGGGDTQYF; J: TRBJ2-3; D: -; V: TRBV7-6; size: -
DNA: TGTGCCAGCGCGAGACAGGGGGCGGGCGGGGAGCTGTTTTTT; CDR3: CASARQGAGGELFF; J: TRBJ2-2; D: TRBD1; V: TRBV6-5; size: -
DNA: TGTGCCAGCAGCCATCGGACACCAGATAATTCACCCCTCCACTTT; CDR3: CASSHRTPDNSPLHF; J: TRBJ1-6; D: -; V: TRBV14; size: -
DNA: TGTGCCAGCAGCGCCCAACCCTCTACTAATGAGCAGTTCTTC; CDR3: CASSAQPSTNEQFF; J: TRBJ2-1; D: -; V: TRBV7-2; size: once
DNA: TGTGCCAGTACCAAAGACAGCCCAGGCTCCTATTGGGGCTACACCTTC; CDR3: CASTKDSPGSYWGYTF; J: TRBJ1-2; D: -; V: TRBV19; size: -
DNA: TGTGCCAGCAGCGGGGGAGGGGGGGCGAACACCGGGGAGCTGTTTTTT; CDR3: CASSGGGGANTGELFF; J: TRBJ2-2; D: -; V: TRBV9; size: -
DNA: TGTGCCAGCAGCCCAGGACTAGCCTACGAGCAGTACTTC; CDR3: CASSPGLAYEQYF; J: TRBJ2-7; D: TRBD2; V: TRBV13; size: -
DNA: TGTGCCAGCAGCTTTAAGACAGGTTCGCCCAATTCACCCCTCCACTTT; CDR3: CASSFKTGSPNSPLHF; J: TRBJ1-6; D: -; V: TRBV5-4; size: -
DNA: TGTGCCAGCAGCTTGCCAGGGTACAATGAGCAGTTCTTC; CDR3: CASSLPGYNEQFF; J: TRBJ2-1; D: -; V: TRBV5-6; size: -
DNA: TGTGCCAGCAGCTTGGGACAGACGAACACCGGGGAGCTGTTTTTT; CDR3: CASSLGQTNTGELFF; J: TRBJ2-2; D: TRBD1; V: TRBV7-8; size: -
DNA: TGTGCCAGCAGCATGACAGGGTTTTTCATCGGGGAGCTGTTTTTT; CDR3: CASSMTGFFIGELFF; J: TRBJ2-2; D: TRBD1; V: TRBV2; size: -
DNA: TGTGCCAGTAGAATAGGACAGGGGGTCAATCAGCCCCAGCATTTT; CDR3: CASRIGQGVNQPQHF; J: TRBJ1-5; D: TRBD1; V: TRBV19; size: -
DNA: TGTGCCAGCAGCTTAATGCCCTTGGCGAACACTGAAGCTTTCTTT; CDR3: CASSLMPLANTEAFF; J: TRBJ1-1; D: -; V: TRBV7-3; size: -
DNA: TGTGCCAGCAGCCCCCTTCGGGAGGGGGTGGGGGCTGAAGCTTTCTTT; CDR3: CASSPLREGVGAEAFF; J: TRBJ1-1; D: -; V: TRBV7-9; size: once
DNA: TGTGCCAGCAGCTCAGCACAGTCGAACACTGAAGCTTTCTTT; CDR3: CASSSAQSNTEAFF; J: TRBJ1-1; D: -; V: TRBV7-9; size: -
DNA: TGTGCCAGCAGCCTAACGGGGGTTCGCGAGACCCAGTACTTC; CDR3: CASSLTGVRETQYF; J: TRBJ2-5; D: -; V: TRBV9; size: -
DNA: TGTGCCAGCAGCAACGGACAGGGTAACCAGCCCCAGCATTTT; CDR3: CASSNGQGNQPQHF; J: TRBJ1-5; D: TRBD1; V: TRBV2; size: -
DNA: TGTGCCAGCAGCCAAAGACAGGGGGGAGATGAAAAACTGTTTTTT; CDR3: CASSQRQGGDEKLFF; J: TRBJ1-4; D: TRBD1; V: TRBV4-2; size: -
DNA: TGTGCCAGCAGCGCTACCGTCGACTATGGCTACACCTTC; CDR3: CASSATVDYGYTF; J: TRBJ1-2; D: -; V: TRBV9; size: once
DNA: TGTGCCAGCAGTGTAACAGAAAAACTGTTTTTT; CDR3: CASSVTEKLFF; J: TRBJ1-4; D: -; V: TRBV2; size: -
DNA: TGTGCCAGCAGTCTGGGACAGTACTATGGCTACACCTTC; CDR3: CASSLGQYYGYTF; J: TRBJ1-2; D: TRBD1; V: TRBV28; size: -
DNA: TGCGCCAGCAGCTTGGCCTCCAGGGGCACCGGGGAGCTGTTTTTT; CDR3: CASSLASRGTGELFF; J: TRBJ2-2; D: -; V: TRBV5-1; size: -
DNA: TGTGCCAGCAGCTTACGCGGGCCCAACACAGATACGCAGTATTTT; CDR3: CASSLRGPNTDTQYF; J: TRBJ2-3; D: -; V: TRBV7-8; size: -
DNA: TGTGCCAGCAGCTTAGGCGGGGGGACAGGGGGTAATACGCAGTATTTT; CDR3: CASSLGGGTGGNTQYF; J: TRBJ2-3; D: TRBD1; V: TRBV7-2; size: -